This T cell receptor (beta chain) was identified in a study of blood T cells in healthy people across ages. Next came a second PCR, run for about 7 to 12 cycles, which used a sample-barcoded 5' primer along with a J-beta primer mix. TCRdb re-called the 5' RACE reads through MiXCR, storing one row per CDR3 protein. Among about 940,000 distinct CDR3 sequences listed, roughly 50% were seen once. Trimming cost V 1 base and J 10 bases; bases outside gene matches: 7. The length of the CDR3 is 15 residues. This clonotype came up a few times. Its specificity is not known. Study-wide findings and caveats: Naive and antigen-experienced cells were not separated, limiting conclusive comparison. In the absence of known donor CMV status, changes in expanded clonotypes were possibly confounded. The long-lived group displayed more naive CD4+ cells, plus higher diversity, than the aged donors did.

Healthy Caucasian individuals from Russia aged about 6 to 90 served as donors. Sequencing was performed on blood. The chain employs TRBV12-3 or TRBV12-4 and TRBJ2-1; 10 bases align to TRBD2. The TCR sequence derives from a man younger than 40 in good health. CDR3 sequence: CASSLVLAGSKEQFF. The CDR3 DNA follows: TGTGCCAGCAGTTTAGTACTAGCGGGAAGCAAAGAGCAGTTCTTC.